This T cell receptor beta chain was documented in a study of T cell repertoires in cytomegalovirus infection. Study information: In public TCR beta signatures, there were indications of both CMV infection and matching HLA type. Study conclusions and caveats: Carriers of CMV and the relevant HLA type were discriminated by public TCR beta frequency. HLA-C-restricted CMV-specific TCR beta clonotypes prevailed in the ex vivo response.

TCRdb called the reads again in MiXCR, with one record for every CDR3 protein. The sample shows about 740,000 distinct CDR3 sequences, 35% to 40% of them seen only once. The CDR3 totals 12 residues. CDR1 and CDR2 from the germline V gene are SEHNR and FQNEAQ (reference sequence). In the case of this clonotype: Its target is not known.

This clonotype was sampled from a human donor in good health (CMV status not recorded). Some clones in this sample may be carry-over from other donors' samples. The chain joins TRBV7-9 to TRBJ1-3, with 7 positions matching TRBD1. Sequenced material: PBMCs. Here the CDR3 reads CGTGDYGNTIYF. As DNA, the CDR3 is TGTGGTACAGGGGATTACGGAAACACCATATATTTT. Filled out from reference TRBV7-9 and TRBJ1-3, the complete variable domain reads DTGVSQNPRHKITKRGQNVTFRCDPISEHNRLYWYRQTLGQGPEFLTYFQNEAQLEKSRLLSDRFSAERPKGSFSTLEIQRTEQGDSAMYLCGTGDYGNTIYFGEGSWLTVV.